This T cell receptor (beta chain) was captured by sequencing in a study of cytomegalovirus exposure and HLA in healthy donors. Regarding the study as a whole: High specificity and sensitivity for cytomegalovirus status were reported for the classifier.

The protocol was immunoSEQ multiplex PCR, while the TCRdb copy is restricted to in-frame clones and leaves out a portion. The table has 300,000 to 450,000 clones, just over 85% seen once. Germline V gene data show CDR1 as SGDLS and CDR2 as YYNGEE. The length of the CDR3 is 16 residues. Trimming at V came to 4 bases and at J to 8 bases, leaving 14 bases not matched to a gene. As concerns this clone: Its antigen remains unidentified.

The TCR comes from a woman under 30 in good health and CMV-seronegative. The chain links TRBV9 to TRBJ2-1, with 8 bases fitting TRBD2. Sequenced material: PBMCs. The CDR3 region has the DNA TGTGCCAGCAGCCCTAGGGAGCGGGGGAGCCTTGATGAGCAGTTCTTC. This gives the protein CASSPRERGSLDEQFF.